The 27 T cell receptor beta chains below were found in one sample sequenced in a study of blood T cell repertoires in COVID-19 (dated by TCRdb to the early 2020s). The receptor library was made with the immunoSEQ multiplex PCR assay. TCRdb re-hosts the immuneACCESS table, in-frame sequences only. Its copies lack some clones; in the studies checked, an unresolved V gene accounts for under half of them, and the cause for the rest is not known. This sample holds some 270,000 clones; around 90% were observed only once. Of the sample, 2.8% is held by the ten largest clones. Input material: PBMCs or T cells enriched from blood (not recorded which). These receptors were collected from a man aged 35-49 years who had been exposed to COVID-19.

The rearrangement uses TRBV5-4 and TRBJ2-7; the match to TRBD2 covers 14 bases. The CDR3 has 16 residues. In germline, CDR1 is SGHNT, CDR2 YYREEE (reference sequence). V lost 4 bases to trimming and J lost 4 bases; unmatched junction nucleotides: 7. As DNA, the CDR3 is TGTGCCAGCAGCGGAGGGACTAGCGGGAGTAGTTACGAGCAGTACTTC. Residues: CASSGGTSGSSYEQYF.

The gene calls are TRBV7-2 and TRBJ1-2; possibly TRBD1 for D (6 bases). The V and J ends lost 5 bases and 5 bases respectively, with 9 bases between them. The CDR3 has 12 amino acids. Germline assignment: CDR1 SGHTA and CDR2 FQGNSA. CDR3 DNA: TGTGCCAGCAGCGCCACAGGGTATGGCTACACCTTC. It translates to CASSATGYGYTF.

The V and J genes are TRBV7-3 and TRBJ2-3; no reliable D call. The V end lost 5 bases, the J end lost 2 bases, and 11 bases lay between the germline ends. The CDR3 spans 14 residues. From germline, CDR1 is SGHTA and CDR2 FQGTGA. The CDR3 loop reads CASSLGPFTDTQYF. DNA for the CDR3: TGTGCCAGCAGCCTTGGCCCCTTCACAGATACGCAGTATTTT. Full variable domain (remainder filled in from reference TRBV7-3 and TRBJ2-3): GAGVSQTPSNKVTEKGKYVELRCDPISGHTALYWYRQSLGQGPEFLIYFQGTGAADDSGLPNDRFFAVRPEGSVSTLKIQRTERGDSAVYLCASSLGPFTDTQYFGPGTRLTVL.

The rearrangement joins TRBV19 to TRBJ1-5; D call uncertain. The CDR3 spans 14 residues. V was trimmed by 6 bases and J by 7 bases, leaving 16 bases between them. The V gene's germline CDR1 is LNHDA and CDR2 SQIVND (reference sequence). This CDR3 reads CASSLTVGSQPQHF. The CDR3 nucleotides read TGTGCCAGTAGCCTCACAGTAGGCAGCCAGCCCCAGCATTTT.

J is TRBJ2-7 and V is TRBV4-1; a weak D match, TRBD2 (6 bases). Germline-derived CDR1 and CDR2 are MGHRA and YSYEKL. The CDR3 extends over 16 amino acids. Deletions cut 3 bases from V and 2 bases from J, with 17 bases between. The CDR3 DNA sequence: TGCGCCAGCAGCCAGGGACCGGGACTTACGGCCTACGAGCAGTACTTC. The encoded protein is CASSQGPGLTAYEQYF.

The chain carries TRBV5-5 and TRBJ1-5; D unclear. Between the trimmed V and J ends, which lost 0 bases and 6 bases, there was a span of 10 bases. CDR1 is SGHKS and CDR2 is YYEKEE in the germline V gene (reference sequence). The CDR3 totals 14 residues. The CDR3 protein is CASSLGGPPQPQHF. Here the CDR3 DNA reads TGTGCCAGCAGCTTGGGAGGGCCCCCTCAGCCCCAGCATTTT. Full variable domain (outside the CDR3, taken from reference TRBV5-5 and TRBJ1-5): DAGVTQSPTHLIKTRGQQVTLRCSPISGHKSVSWYQQVLGQGPQFIFQYYEKEERGRGNFPDRFSARQFPNYSSELNVNALLLGDSALYLCASSLGGPPQPQHFGDGTRLSIL.

This clone was seen only once. The V call is TRBV19, the J call TRBJ2-2, with a possible D match to TRBD2 (5 bases). V was clipped by 2 bases and J by 2 bases, with 12 bases between them. The CDR3 extends over 16 amino acids. Germline CDR1 is LNHDA and CDR2 is SQIVND (reference sequence). The CDR3 DNA reads TGTGCCAGTAGTATAAATCCGGGAAGAAACACCGGGGAGCTGTTTTTT. Protein: CASSINPGRNTGELFF.

Only one count was recorded for this clone. J is TRBJ1-4 and V is TRBV27; no firm D call. Germline loops: CDR1 MNHEY, CDR2 SMNVEV (reference sequence). The CDR3 is 15 amino acids. The V end lost 2 bases, the J end lost 0 bases, and 7 bases lay between the germline ends. The DNA for the CDR3 is TGTGCCAGCAGTTTAGGCCCCGCAACTAATGAAAAACTGTTTTTT. Encoded protein: CASSLGPATNEKLFF.

The chain couples TRBV28 to TRBJ1-3; D gene ambiguous. V lost 6 bases and J lost 0, with 12 bases in between. Looked up from germline, CDR1 is MDHEN and CDR2 is SYDVKM. This CDR3 has 15 amino acids. CDR3: CASSLGLASGNTIYF. The CDR3 region has the DNA TGTGCCAGCAGCCTAGGGCTAGCCTCTGGAAACACCATATATTTT. The full variable domain, rest sourced from reference TRBV28 and TRBJ1-3, is DVKVTQSSRYLVKRTGEKVFLECVQDMDHENMFWYRQDPGLGLRLIYFSYDVKMKEKGDIPEGYSVSREKKERFSLILESASTNQTSMYLCASSLGLASGNTIYFGEGSWLTVV.

V is TRBV25-1 and J is TRBJ2-5, with D perhaps matching TRBD2 (5 bases). Trimming removed 6 bases at V and 5 bases at J, with 13 bases between. This CDR3 comprises 13 residues. CDR1 and CDR2 from the germline V gene are MGHDK and SYGVNS. CDR3 region: CASSRRTGETQYF. CDR3 bases: TGTGCCAGCAGCCGACGGACGGGGGAGACCCAGTACTTC.

The gene calls are TRBV19 and TRBJ1-1; 9 positions agree with TRBD1. Trimming cost V 6 bases and J 4 bases; bases outside gene matches: 9. This CDR3 spans 15 amino acids. Germline-derived CDR1 and CDR2 are LNHDA and SQIVND (reference sequence). The CDR3 is CASSPHRGPSTEAFF. The DNA of the CDR3 is TGTGCCAGTAGCCCACACAGGGGGCCTAGCACTGAAGCTTTCTTT.

The gene calls are TRBV19 and TRBJ2-3; TRBD2 matches at 14 bases. Germline V gene sequence: CDR1 LNHDA, CDR2 SQIVND (reference sequence). The CDR3 has 16 amino acids. V was clipped by 4 bases and J by 4 bases; unmatched bases: 4. The CDR3: CASSRGLAGESDTQYF. CDR3 bases: TGTGCCAGTAGTAGGGGACTAGCGGGAGAATCAGATACGCAGTATTTT.

The chain employs TRBV6-5 and TRBJ2-7; possibly TRBD1 for D (7 bases). Trimming stripped 8 bases from V and 2 bases from J, with 19 bases between. Germline-derived CDR1 and CDR2 are MNHEY and SVGAGI. The CDR3 has 15 residues. Written as DNA, the CDR3 is TGTGCCAGCTCCCAGGGGGGCGGAGCGGCCTACGAGCAGTACTTC. Protein: CASSQGGGAAYEQYF.

The chain carries TRBV11-2 and TRBJ1-2, with 11 bases lining up with TRBD1. Germline lookup yields CDR1 SGHAT and CDR2 FQNNGV. The CDR3 is 16 amino acids. V lost 5 bases, J lost 1 base, and 6 bases stayed unmatched. This CDR3 reads CASSPRTGGRNYGYTF. The DNA for the CDR3 is TGTGCCAGCAGCCCCCGGACAGGGGGCCGTAACTATGGCTACACCTTC.

The CDR3 DNA reads TGTGCCAGCAGCTTAGGACAGATGATGAACACTGAAGCTTTCTTT. Its translation: CASSLGQMMNTEAFF. The chain combines TRBV7-6 with TRBJ1-1; tentative D call: TRBD1 (5 bases). V was trimmed by 1 base and J by 0 bases, leaving 9 bases between them. CDR3 length equals 15 residues. Germline V lookup: CDR1 SGHVS, CDR2 FNYEAQ.

The chain recombines TRBV12-3 or TRBV12-4 with TRBJ1-2, with 9 bases lining up with TRBD1. With V trimmed by 5 bases and J by 7 bases, 5 bases remained unmatched. CDR3 length: 13 residues. CDR3 sequence (DNA): TGTGCCAGCAGTATCACAGGGGGCTTTGGCTACACCTTC. This sequence encodes CASSITGGFGYTF.

This chain uses TRBV19 with TRBJ1-5; tentative D call: TRBD1 (5 bases). This CDR3 region has 16 residues. CDR1 is LNHDA, CDR2 SQIVND, per germline (reference sequence). V lost 5 bases and J lost 2, with 16 bases in between. The CDR3 region has the DNA TGTGCCAGTAGTCCCTACTGGGGGGGAGGCAATCAGCCCCAGCATTTT. Protein: CASSPYWGGGNQPQHF.

V is TRBV19 and J is TRBJ1-2; TRBD1 matches 9 bases. Germline CDR1 and CDR2: LNHDA and SQIVND (reference sequence). V was pared by 4 bases and J by 7 bases, with 7 bases of the junction left unmatched. The length of the CDR3 is 14 residues. CDR3 residues: CASSRDRVEAGYTF. The CDR3 DNA reads as TGTGCCAGTAGTAGGGACAGGGTGGAAGCTGGCTACACCTTC.

As regards this clone: The junction and the germline gene differ at one end; a read error may be behind it. The chain carries TRBV6-5 and TRBJ2-1; TRBD1 might be the D (5 bases). Germline loops: CDR1 MNHEY, CDR2 SVGAGI. This CDR3 is 12 amino acids long. The CDR3 reads CATSWGAPTRFF. The CDR3 DNA sequence: TGTGCCACCAGTTGGGGCGCCCCAACCAGGTTCTTC.

This clone showed up just once. The chain has TRBV5-1 and TRBJ2-2; 9 bases map to TRBD2. V lost 0 bases to trimming and J lost 0 bases; unmatched junction nucleotides: 9. Looked up from germline, CDR1 is SGHRS and CDR2 is YFSETQ. This CDR3 region has 19 residues. This CDR3 is CASSLVAAGGFANTGELFF. In nucleotides, the CDR3 is TGCGCCAGCAGCTTGGTGGCAGCGGGAGGATTCGCGAACACCGGGGAGCTGTTTTTT.

J is TRBJ1-5 and V is TRBV28, with TRBD1 matching 8 bases. The CDR3 consists of 16 residues. J gave up 3 bases and V 4 bases, and 8 bases lay outside the gene matches. Germline V gives CDR1 MDHEN, CDR2 SYDVKM. CDR3 in amino acids: CASSSKQGVVNQPQHF. The CDR3 DNA reads as TGTGCCAGCAGTTCGAAACAGGGGGTAGTCAATCAGCCCCAGCATTTT.

The gene calls are TRBV7-8 and TRBJ2-7, with 7 bases matching TRBD2. CDR1 SGHVS and CDR2 FQNEAQ come from the germline V gene. V gave up 5 bases and J gave up 0 bases; unmatched junction bases: 10. This CDR3 has 16 residues. The CDR3 loop reads CASSLTFGGSSYEQYF. The CDR3 DNA follows: TGTGCCAGCAGCCTTACCTTTGGCGGGAGCTCCTACGAGCAGTACTTC.

V usage is TRBV19 and J usage is TRBJ1-3; 8 nucleotides agree with TRBD1. CDR3 length: 15 amino acids. Germline CDR1 and CDR2: LNHDA and SQIVND (reference sequence). J gave up 7 bases and V 5 bases, and 10 bases lay outside the gene matches. CDR3 protein: CASSVDRGLRNTIYF. CDR3 in DNA: TGTGCCAGTAGTGTCGACAGGGGCCTGCGGAACACCATATATTTT.

The genes are TRBV3-1 (or the pseudogene TRBV3-2) and TRBJ1-1; D is unclear. The germline V gene encodes CDR1 LGHDT and CDR2 YNNKEL (reference sequence). Deletions cut 7 bases from V and 1 base from J, with 13 bases between. This CDR3 has 14 amino acids. DNA of the CDR3: TGTGCCAGCACGCGGAGTGAGGCGAACACTGAAGCTTTCTTT. This gives the protein CASTRSEANTEAFF.

This sequence joins TRBV4-1 and TRBJ2-2, with a possible D match to TRBD1 (6 bases). V shed 6 bases and J shed 1 base, with 12 bases lying between them. Germline V gene lookup returns CDR1 MGHRA and CDR2 YSYEKL. The CDR3 sequence is 15 residues long. The CDR3 DNA is TGCGCCAGCAGGACCTTGACAGGGAACACCGGGGAGCTGTTTTTT. This gives the protein CASRTLTGNTGELFF.

CDR3 protein: CASTKGLAGGETQYF. CDR3 coding DNA: TGTGCCAGCACCAAGGGACTAGCGGGAGGAGAGACCCAGTACTTC. The V call is TRBV6-6, the J call TRBJ2-5; the match to TRBD2 covers 15 bases. Looked up from germline, CDR1 is MNHNY and CDR2 is SVGAGI (reference sequence). V lost 7 bases to trimming and J lost 4 bases; unmatched junction nucleotides: 4. This CDR3 contains 15 residues.

Details on this clone: Germline and junction disagree at one end, which may indicate a read error. This chain connects TRBV7-7 to TRBJ2-3; D unclear. CDR1 and CDR2 from the germline V gene are SSHAT and FNYEAQ (reference sequence). The CDR3 runs 16 residues. CDR3 sequence: CASSLGPRGSTDTQYF. The CDR3 DNA reads TGTGCTAGCAGTCTCGGCCCTAGAGGCAGCACAGATACGCAGTATTTT.